This T cell receptor (beta chain) was documented in a study of OX40 agonist ivuxolimab in advanced cancers. V lost 0 bases and J lost 6; bases outside the gene matches: 11. This CDR3 contains 16 residues. From germline, CDR1 is GTSNPN and CDR2 SVGIG (reference sequence). Only in-frame clones appear in the TCRdb table, and some are missing; sequencing was by immunoSEQ multiplex PCR. This sample has tens of thousands of clones, with approximately 88% found just once. The source was CD4+ or CD8+ T cells sorted from blood, collected in a trial of the OX40 agonist ivuxolimab. This receptor was identified in an adult with an advanced solid tumor such as melanoma, head and neck, liver or kidney cancer. J is TRBJ2-1 and V is TRBV30, with 7 bases identical to TRBD2. The CDR3 DNA sequence: TGTGCCTGGAGTGTAAAAGGGCGGGAGAGTCTCAATGAGCAGTTCTTC. Protein product: CAWSVKGRESLNEQFF.